This T cell receptor (beta chain) was retrieved from a study of tissue T cells after allogeneic stem cell transplantation (dated by TCRdb to about 2022). Concerning the study at large: The study profiled TCR beta repertoires in many tissues obtained from research autopsies of patients with and without GVHD, and also in mouse models of GVHD. The human arm was conducted as a prospective observational study, and neither blinding nor randomization was performed.

The germline V gene (reference sequence) yields SNHLY for CDR1 and FYNGKV for CDR2. After removal of 4 bases from V and 4 bases from J, the junction retains 3 bases not matched to a gene. Including cysteine and phenylalanine, the CDR3 has 15 amino acids. The DNA has 42 bases, all within the CDR3, and is read from base 1. On this clone itself: The clone's antigen remains unknown. Since the receptor is from a mouse, mouse gene names and germline sequences apply. The observed sequence ends 1 residue before the CDR3 terminus, with the missing tail filled in from the germline J gene.

This specimen's time point label, interpreted: mouse harvest day 7 after allogeneic transplant. Each mouse graft consisted of 10^7 T-cell-depleted bone marrow cells plus 10^6 splenic CD5+ T cells and was given by tail vein injection. GVHD in mice was modeled with a major MHC-mismatch B6 (H2b) into BALB/c (H2d) model, and tissues were profiled at day 7 or 14. Mouse tissues and retro-orbital blood were harvested on day 7 or 14 post-transplant using separate sterile tools per animal; livers were flushed beforehand. Before genomic DNA isolation with the DNeasy Blood & Tissue Kit, mouse tissues were minced using razor blades in buffered saline. What the study reported, not specific to this receptor: The patient cohort was small and clinically heterogeneous, and sampling depth was acknowledged as a limitation. The study did not establish which tissue TCRs were alloreactive or antigen-specific, and some clones may have been host cells that persisted. Few T cell clones were found to be shared across patients, but shared repertoire signatures across patients were revealed in a tissue-specific fashion by motif-based clustering. In both patients and mice, only a limited portion of the TCR repertoire detected in tissues was captured by blood and spleen T cells. Within patients, how anatomically similar tissues were was a major factor shaping TCR repertoire composition, regardless of disease or transplant status.

Library preparation was by the immunoSEQ multiplex PCR assay. Adaptive Biotechnologies performed the TCRbeta CDR3 sequencing at survey depth and reported CDR3 sequences, V/J genes, productive frequency and template counts. TCR beta CDR3 regions were amplified from genomic DNA instead of RNA. The original methods were these. Jensen-Shannon divergence served to quantify pairwise repertoire overlap between tissues, with 0 meaning identical and 1 meaning complete divergence. Tissues were clustered by single-linkage agglomerative hierarchical clustering of pairwise JSD values and displayed as dendrograms. All patient samples were analyzed with GLIPH2 using simulation_depth 1000, kmer_min_depth 3 and cdr3_length_cutoff 8, and only groups containing more than two unique CDR3s were kept. A standardized tissue-overlap score extrapolated Jaccard GLIPH-group overlap across patients to a standard repertoire size of 1000 clones. To look at how diversity was associated with clinical or experimental variables, linear mixed-effect models were used, with tissue treated as a fixed effect and individual treated as a random effect. Entries here come from immuneACCESS through TCRdb and include only in-frame sequences with V and J called. Some clones fail to appear in such tables; in the studies checked, an unresolved V gene covers under half of the shortfall, and the cause of the remainder is unknown. V, J and clone size are taken as reported in that table, and D and trimming were inferred from the DNA itself. In this sample the table shows roughly 10,000 clones, 35% to 45% of which occur a single time. The ten largest make up under 2% of the sample.

This chain is built from TRBV3 and TRBJ2-3, with 12 middle bases fitting TRBD2. The receptor comes from a female BALB/c mouse given C57BL/6 T cells with graft-versus-host disease after an allogeneic hematopoietic cell transplant. The sequenced material came from skin. For the CDR3, the sequence is CASSSDWGGSETLYF. CDR3 DNA (partial): TGTGCCAGCAGCTCCGACTGGGGGGGCTCAGAAACGCTGTAT.